The entry that follows covers one T cell receptor beta chain sequence. The antigen is undetermined. The data derive from a study of cytomegalovirus exposure and HLA in healthy donors. Study overall: A subsequent analysis stated that the approximately 110 validation repertoires were run on the same platform as the 600 to 750 first-cohort repertoires.

The V end was cut by 3 bases, the J end by 0 bases, with 14 bases between. The CDR3 is made up of 17 amino acids. The germline CDR1 and CDR2 sequences are LGHNA and YSLEER. General study findings and limits: Cytomegalovirus association was assigned to 150 to 200 TCR beta chains. In vitro confirmation showed three CMV-associated chains to be CMV antigen specific. Accounts indicate the classifier identified cytomegalovirus status with strong specificity and sensitivity.

The repertoire was sequenced with immunoSEQ multiplex PCR; TCRdb's copy has only in-frame clones and lacks some. The repertoire holds approximately 230,000 clones, about 90% seen once, with approximately 12% in the top ten. This TCR was recovered from a man aged 18 to 29 in good health and CMV-seropositive. Sequenced sample: PBMCs. The chain is built from TRBV4-3 and TRBJ2-2; D assignment may be TRBD1 or TRBD2 (5 bases each). CDR3 DNA: TGCGCCAGCAGCCATATCACCGGGACGGCGAACACCGGGGAGCTGTTTTTT. Translation: CASSHITGTANTGELFF.